The rows below give T cell receptor beta chains drawn from one sample of a study of T cells after yellow fever vaccination. TCRdb analysed the 5' RACE reads with MiXCR anew, one entry per CDR3 protein. The sample lists approximately 330,000 distinct CDR3 sequences; approximately 12% were seen once. The sample in question was CD4+ T cells sorted from PBMCs, obtained 15 days after the yellow fever booster vaccination. Receptors originate from a man younger than 35 who received the YFV17D yellow fever vaccine. The CDR3 runs from the conserved cysteine through the conserved F or W. A D gene is named only where the DNA matches it firmly. Clone size is stated in some rows and not others, as once, few, many or a class when expanded.

clone_size d_call j_call v_call cdr3_nt cdr3_aa
many TRBD2 TRBJ2-3 TRBV4-3 TGCGCCAGTTCGCCCCTAGCGGCCTTTAGCACAGATACGCAGTATTTT CASSPLAAFSTDTQYF
. . TRBJ2-3 TRBV2 TGTGCCAGCAGGGAAGGGGGAGATACGCAGTATTTT CASREGGDTQYF
few . TRBJ1-5 TRBV19 TGTGCCAGTACTATGTGGGGGAACGGGCAGCCCCAGCATTTT CASTMWGNGQPQHF
. . TRBJ2-2 TRBV18 TGTGCCAGCTCCACCGTGGGGTCTCGCACCGGGGAGCTGTTTTTT CASSTVGSRTGELFF
. . TRBJ1-2 TRBV20-1 TGCAGTGCTCTCTCAGGGGTCGATGGCTACACCTTC CSALSGVDGYTF
. . TRBJ2-6 TRBV12-3/TRBV12-4 TGTGCCAGCACGGGACAATTAAACTCTGGGGCCAACGTCCTGACTTTC CASTGQLNSGANVLTF
many . TRBJ1-5 TRBV11-2 TGTGCCAGCAGCTTGTCGCCGAATCAGCCCCAGCATTTT CASSLSPNQPQHF
. . TRBJ1-1 TRBV20-1 TGCAGTGCTTTCGCTCCCGGGGAGGTGAACACTGAAGCTTTCTTT CSAFAPGEVNTEAFF
few . TRBJ2-3 TRBV5-6 TGTGCCAGCGAAGGCCGTGGGGCAGATACGCAGTATTTT CASEGRGADTQYF
. TRBD2 TRBJ2-3 TRBV25-1 TGTGCCAGCAACCCCAGTAGCGGGGGTTACAGCACAGATACGCAGTATTTT CASNPSSGGYSTDTQYF
many . TRBJ2-5 TRBV29-1 TGCAGCGTTGGCCAAGAGACCCAGTACTTC CSVGQETQYF
. . TRBJ1-2 TRBV3-1 TGTGCCAGCAGCCAAGTACAGGGCTATGGCTACACCTTC CASSQVQGYGYTF
. . TRBJ2-3 TRBV20-1 TGCAGTGCTATCCCCCATACTAGCACAGATACGCAGTATTTT CSAIPHTSTDTQYF
. . TRBJ1-1 TRBV5-1 TGCGCCAGCAGCTTGATGATGGTGGGGGACACTGAAGCTTTCTTT CASSLMMVGDTEAFF
. . TRBJ2-5 TRBV5-1 TGCGCCAGCAGCTTGGTGCCAGTCGGTAAAGGGGAGACCCAGTACTTC CASSLVPVGKGETQYF
. . TRBJ2-5 TRBV3-1 TGTGCCAGCAGCCAAGGGCCCGGGGGCTTTGAGACCCAGTACTTC CASSQGPGGFETQYF
many . TRBJ2-2 TRBV6-2/TRBV6-3 TGTGCCAGCAGTTGGCGAGTTACCGGGGAGCTGTTTTTT CASSWRVTGELFF
many . TRBJ2-3 TRBV7-8 TGTGCCAGCAGCTCGGGGACTGGGCGCACAGATACGCAGTATTTT CASSSGTGRTDTQYF
few TRBD1 TRBJ1-1 TRBV3-1 TGTGCCAGCAGCCAAGCGACGAGCAGGGGGCTGTTCACTGAAGCTTTCTTT CASSQATSRGLFTEAFF
. TRBD1 TRBJ2-7 TRBV18 TGTGCCAGCTCACCGGACAGGGCCAGATCCTACGAGCAGTACTTC CASSPDRARSYEQYF
many . TRBJ2-3 TRBV5-1 TGCGCCAGCAGCTTGGCCGCGACTACAGATACGCAGTATTTT CASSLAATTDTQYF
few . TRBJ2-6 TRBV3-1 TGTGCCAGCAGCCACTCTAGGCGGACCCCAGGGGCCAACGTCCTGACTTTC CASSHSRRTPGANVLTF
few . TRBJ1-2 TRBV20-1 TGCAGTGCCGCACCTGAGCCCAAAAAAGACTACACCTTC CSAAPEPKKDYTF
many TRBD2 TRBJ2-4 TRBV29-1 TGCAGCGTTGAAAGGGGTAGCGGGGTAGGCATTCAGTACTTC CSVERGSGVGIQYF
. . TRBJ2-7 TRBV10-3 TGTGCCATCCGGCCGGGGACCAGCTCCTACGAGCAGTACTTC CAIRPGTSSYEQYF
few TRBD2 TRBJ2-3 TRBV7-2 TGTGCCAGCAGCTTGCGACTAGCGGGGGTAGATACGCAGTATTTT CASSLRLAGVDTQYF
. . TRBJ1-5 TRBV6-2/TRBV6-3 TGTGCCAGCAGTTACCGGCCGCCGGATAGCAATCAGCCCCAGCATTTT CASSYRPPDSNQPQHF
. TRBD2 TRBJ2-3 TRBV7-9 TGTGCCAGCGCCGGGACTAGCGGAACCCAAAGAACAGATACGCAGTATTTT CASAGTSGTQRTDTQYF
. . TRBJ2-1 TRBV5-1 TGCGCCAGCAGCTTGGAAAACCCTGAGAATGAGCAGTTCTTC CASSLENPENEQFF
. . TRBJ1-1 TRBV7-2 TGTGCCAGCAGCTTTTCGACTATAAGCACTGAAGCTTTCTTT CASSFSTISTEAFF
. . TRBJ1-5 TRBV9 TGTGCCAGCAGCGGAAAACTTACAGTGATGGGTGACAATCAGCCCCAGCATTTT CASSGKLTVMGDNQPQHF
few TRBD1 TRBJ1-1 TRBV5-1 TGCGCCAGCAGCTTGGGGGACAGCCGAACAGCTTTCTTT CASSLGDSRTAFF
. TRBD2 TRBJ2-2 TRBV10-3 TGTGCCAGCAGCGGGGGGGCAGCCGGGGAGCTGTTTTTT CASSGGAAGELFF
. TRBD2 TRBJ2-5 TRBV24-1 TGTGCCACCAGTGATGCCCTAGCGGGGGCCGTAGAGACCCAGTACTTC CATSDALAGAVETQYF
. . TRBJ2-3 TRBV5-4 TGTGCCAGCAGCTTGGAAGGGCCGAGCACAGATACGCAGTATTTT CASSLEGPSTDTQYF
many . TRBJ2-3 TRBV5-1 TGCGCCAGCAGCTTGGCCGAGGGATCTAGCACAGATACGCAGTATTTT CASSLAEGSSTDTQYF
. . TRBJ1-4 TRBV27 TGTGCCAGCAGTTTAGGGGGGAAAGGGGAAAAACTGTTTTTT CASSLGGKGEKLFF
. . TRBJ2-3 TRBV9 TGTGCCAGCAGCGTAACAGCGGACTACACAGATACGCAGTATTTT CASSVTADYTDTQYF
once . TRBJ1-2 TRBV18 TGTGCCAGCTCACCTCAAGAACCCCCCCGAGGAGGCTACACCTTC CASSPQEPPRGGYTF
. . TRBJ2-2 TRBV27 TGTGCCAGCAGTTTTGGTGTCCTGGGCACCGGGGAGCTGTTTTTT CASSFGVLGTGELFF
few . TRBJ2-4 TRBV19 TGTGCCAGTAGTACCTCAGGGAGCTCGGGAAACATTCAGTACTTC CASSTSGSSGNIQYF
. . TRBJ2-5 TRBV3-2 TGTGCCAGCAGCCAAGATCACGGGGTTGTGGAAGAGACCCAGTACTTC CASSQDHGVVEETQYF
. . TRBJ1-3 TRBV7-9 TGTGCCAGCAGCTTATCAGGGGCAGACACCATATATTTT CASSLSGADTIYF
few . TRBJ1-1 TRBV10-3 TGTGCCATCAGTGGAAGAGCGGGAAACACTGAAGCTTTCTTT CAISGRAGNTEAFF
. . TRBJ2-2 TRBV6-1 TGTGCCAGCAGCTCCCGCCCGGGTGGGGAGCTGTTTTTT CASSSRPGGELFF
. . TRBJ2-3 TRBV11-3 TGTGCCAGCAGCCCGACAGGGAGGACAGATACGCAGTATTTT CASSPTGRTDTQYF
many TRBD1 TRBJ2-3 TRBV7-9 TGTGCCAGCAGCCGGACAGGGACCAACACAGATACGCAGTATTTT CASSRTGTNTDTQYF
few . TRBJ1-2 TRBV3-1 TGTGCCAGCAGCCCGGGACTCGACGGACCCGGCTACACCTTC CASSPGLDGPGYTF
few . TRBJ2-5 TRBV7-6 TGTGCCAGCAGCTTAGTTAGGGCAGAGATCGGGACCCAGTACTTC CASSLVRAEIGTQYF